This TCR beta chain originates from a study of early T cells in non-severe SARS-CoV-2 infection. MiXCR, run by TCRdb on the 5' RACE reads, gives a single entry per CDR3 protein. The table includes tens of thousands of distinct CDR3 sequences, 16% detected once. This clonotype has a handful of counts. The germline gives CDR1 SGHNT, CDR2 YYREEE (reference sequence). The V gene lost 3 bases and the J gene lost 1 base, with 14 bases spanning the gap. The CDR3 consists of 15 residues. Sequenced here: whole blood, sampled at baseline. The receptor comes from an adult who was a healthcare worker with PCR-confirmed SARS-CoV-2 infection or an uninfected control (not recorded which). V and J are TRBV5-4 and TRBJ2-7; D may be TRBD1 (6 bases). The DNA for the CDR3 is TGTGCCAGCAGCTCTGGGGGCTCGAGATCCTACGAGCAGTACTTC. Translating it yields CASSSGGSRSYEQYF.